This T cell receptor (beta chain) was found in a study of T cell responses to AZD1222 COVID-19 vaccine. Measured with immunoSEQ multiplex PCR; TCRdb has only the in-frame clones, and not every one. The sample records 120,000 to 150,000 clones, approximately 89% being singletons. The sequences come from peripheral blood, collected on day 0 of AZD1222 vaccination. The clonotype was recovered from an adult in good health.

The CDR3 DNA reads as TGTGCCAGTCGATACAGGGGGGGTACTGAAGCTTTCTTT. Translation: CASRYRGGTEAFF. The chain joins TRBV19 to TRBJ1-1; 8 bases are a match to TRBD1. After removal of 8 bases from V and 5 bases from J, the junction contained 7 bases not matched to a gene. The germline V gene has CDR1 LNHDA and CDR2 SQIVND (reference sequence). The CDR3 spans 13 residues.